The next 19 T cell receptor beta chains were all read from a single sample in a study of beta chain features in type 1 diabetes. Findings and caveats of the study: All four CD4+ subsets from Type 1 diabetes patients carried moderately but significantly shorter TCRB CDR3s.

These receptors have no identified antigens. Expressed TCRB transcripts were sequenced because the entire RNA isolate underwent reverse transcription. This table comes from immunoSEQ multiplex PCR, and its TCRdb copy is limited to in-frame clones, with some not included. The repertoire includes more than 250,000 clones, about a fifth of them detected once, and more than 0.025% sits in the top ten. Material: naive CD4+ T cells from blood. The receptors were gathered from a woman aged 40-49 years with type 1 diabetes.

This clone turned up a few times. The CDR3 is CAWSGPDRGPYEQYF. CDR3 DNA: TGTGCCTGGAGTGGCCCGGACAGGGGACCCTACGAGCAGTACTTC. The chain recombines TRBV30 with TRBJ2-7, with 9 bases aligning to TRBD1. The germline V gene has CDR1 GTSNPN and CDR2 SVGIG (reference sequence). The J segment lost 2 bases and the V segment lost 1 base, leaving 6 bases of the junction unmatched. The CDR3 runs to 15 residues. The full variable domain, its missing parts supplied by reference TRBV30 and TRBJ2-7, is SQTIHQWPATLVQPVGSPLSLECTVEGTSNPNLYWYRQAAGRGLQLLFYSVGIGQISSEVPQNLSASRPQDRQFILSSKKLLLSDSGFYLCAWSGPDRGPYEQYFGPGTRLTVT.

This clone was seen a few times. This rearrangement joins TRBV29-1 to TRBJ1-1, with D perhaps TRBD1 (6 bases). The germline CDR1 and CDR2 sequences are SQVTM and ANQGSEA. V was pared by 4 bases and J by 3 bases, with 12 bases between. This CDR3 spans 13 amino acids. Here the CDR3 DNA reads TGCAGCGTTGGGTCAGGGGTGGACACTGAAGCTTTCTTT. This encodes CSVGSGVDTEAFF.

This clone appeared a few times. The chain couples TRBV7-9 to TRBJ2-5; 9 nucleotides align to TRBD2. The V gene's germline CDR1 is SEHNR and CDR2 FQNEAQ (reference sequence). The CDR3 is 17 amino acids. With V trimmed by 1 base and J by 2 bases, 8 bases remained unmatched. This chain's CDR3 is CASSLGLAGTSQETQYF. The CDR3 DNA sequence: TGTGCCAGCAGCTTAGGTCTAGCGGGGACCTCACAAGAGACCCAGTACTTC.

The rearrangement links TRBV9 to TRBJ2-5; D perhaps matches TRBD2 (7 bases). The CDR3 spans 16 residues. The germline gives CDR1 SGDLS, CDR2 YYNGEE. The V end lost 2 bases, the J end lost 3 bases, and 17 bases lay between the germline ends. The CDR3 DNA follows: TGTGCCAGCAGCGTGGGGGGGGCAGGCAGGGAAGAGACCCAGTACTTC. Translation: CASSVGGAGREETQYF.

This clone turned up a few times. The chain links TRBV5-1 to TRBJ2-5; 8 bases agree with TRBD1. J lost 5 bases, V lost 0 bases, and 9 bases had no gene match. The CDR3 length is 16 residues. The germline V gene has CDR1 SGHRS and CDR2 YFSETQ. In nucleotides, the CDR3 is TGCGCCAGCAGCTTGGGATTGGGACAGGCGGGGGAGACCCAGTACTTC. Amino acid sequence: CASSLGLGQAGETQYF.

This clone was seen a handful of times. The chain couples TRBV30 to TRBJ2-7; D gene unclear. Germline V CDR1 and CDR2: GTSNPN, SVGIG (reference sequence). The CDR3 runs 12 residues. V lost 1 base and J 3 bases, leaving 7 bases between the germline ends. The CDR3 loop is CAWSAQIYEQYF. DNA for the CDR3: TGTGCCTGGAGTGCCCAGATCTACGAGCAGTACTTC.

In its sample, this clone was seen a few times. The chain has TRBV5-1 and TRBJ1-1; maybe TRBD1 (5 bases). The CDR3 is 14 amino acids. Germline loops: CDR1 SGHRS, CDR2 YFSETQ. V was cut by 7 bases and J by 5 bases, with 18 bases left in between. CDR3: CASADGTSGTEAFF. CDR3 DNA: TGCGCCAGCGCTGACGGGACTTCGGGGACTGAAGCTTTCTTT. The full variable domain, rest sourced from reference TRBV5-1 and TRBJ1-1, is KAGVTQTPRYLIKTRGQQVTLSCSPISGHRSVSWYQQTPGQGLQFLFEYFSETQRNKGNFPGRFSGRQFSNSRSEMNVSTLELGDSALYLCASADGTSGTEAFFGQGTRLTVV.

The chain has TRBV5-1 and TRBJ2-6; D unresolved. The CDR3 extends over 16 amino acids. Germline CDR1 reads SGHRS; CDR2 reads YFSETQ. V was pared by 4 bases and J by 0 bases, with 11 bases between. The CDR3 region has the DNA TGCGCCAGCAGCCCAAGCCCCCGCTCTGGGGCCAACGTCCTGACTTTC. This codes for CASSPSPRSGANVLTF.

This clone has more than one count but fewer than ten. This sequence joins TRBV18 and TRBJ1-2; a weak D match, TRBD1 (6 bases). Deletions cut 0 bases from V and 2 bases from J, with 7 bases between. The germline V gene encodes CDR1 KGHSH and CDR2 LQKENI. The CDR3 length is 14 residues. The CDR3 DNA sequence: TGTGCCAGCTCACCACCCGGACAGAACTATGGCTACACCTTC. Translation: CASSPPGQNYGYTF.

The V and J genes are TRBV10-2 and TRBJ2-4, with TRBD2 as a possible D gene (6 bases). V was trimmed by 11 bases and J by 15 bases, leaving 20 bases between them. Germline V gene data show CDR1 as WSHSY and CDR2 as SAAADI. The CDR3 is 11 amino acids. The DNA of the CDR3 is TGCGCCGCTGGGGGAGTCGAAGCGGGGTACTTC. This translates into CAAGGVEAGYF.

This clone was counted between two and nine times. The V call is TRBV30, the J call TRBJ2-1; 7 nucleotides align to TRBD2. After removal of 3 bases from V and 1 base from J, the junction contained 15 bases not matched to a gene. The CDR3 runs 18 residues. Germline V gene data show CDR1 as GTSNPN and CDR2 as SVGIG (reference sequence). CDR3 DNA: TGTGCCTGGAGCGATAGAGCCCGGGCTAGCGGTTCCTACAATGAGCAGTTCTTC. This gives the protein CAWSDRARASGSYNEQFF. Filled out from reference TRBV30 and TRBJ2-1, the complete variable domain reads SQTIHQWPATLVQPVGSPLSLECTVEGTSNPNLYWYRQAAGRGLQLLFYSVGIGQISSEVPQNLSASRPQDRQFILSSKKLLLSDSGFYLCAWSDRARASGSYNEQFFGPGTRLTVL.

This clone was seen more than once but under ten times. The chain links TRBV30 to TRBJ2-1, with 14 bases aligning to TRBD2. V was clipped by 2 bases and J by 8 bases; unmatched bases: 8. Germline lookup yields CDR1 GTSNPN and CDR2 SVGIG (reference sequence). The CDR3 runs 16 residues. CDR3 sequence (DNA): TGTGCCTGGAGTAAGGGACTAGCGGGAGTGGGCCATGAGCAGTTCTTC. As protein: CAWSKGLAGVGHEQFF.

Note on this clone: The sample holds other DNA sequences that translate to the same CDR3. The chain recombines TRBV7-9 with TRBJ2-5; D remains unclear. Germline CDR1 SEHNR, CDR2 FQNEAQ (reference sequence). This CDR3 contains 13 residues. V was pared by 3 bases and J by 1 base, with 6 bases between. The CDR3 reads CASSFGVQETQYF. The CDR3 region has the DNA TGTGCCAGCAGCTTCGGAGTCCAAGAGACCCAGTACTTC. Drawing the rest from reference TRBV7-9 and TRBJ2-5, the complete variable domain is DTGVSQNPRHKITKRGQNVTFRCDPISEHNRLYWYRQTLGQGPEFLTYFQNEAQLEKSRLLSDRFSAERPKGSFSTLEIQRTEQGDSAMYLCASSFGVQETQYFGPGTRLLVL.

This clone was detected only a few times. The chain has TRBV5-1 and TRBJ1-1; 12 bases align to TRBD1. The germline CDR1 and CDR2 sequences are SGHRS and YFSETQ. CDR3 length equals 17 residues. V shed 4 bases and J 1 base; nucleotides not matched to a gene: 8. Here the CDR3 DNA reads TGCGCCAGCAGCATTGGGACAGGGGGCCTCGGGAACACTGAAGCTTTCTTT. It yields the protein CASSIGTGGLGNTEAFF.

The chain combines TRBV4-2 with TRBJ1-5; TRBD1 agrees at 11 bases. Germline V CDR1 and CDR2: LGHNA, YNFKEQ. Germline trimming cut 1 base from V and 0 bases from J; bases unmatched to any gene: 11. This CDR3 has 20 residues. CDR3 in amino acids: CASSQVSRTGGGYSNQPQHF. Written as DNA, the CDR3 is TGTGCCAGCAGCCAAGTAAGCAGGACAGGGGGCGGTTATAGCAATCAGCCCCAGCATTTT.

The CDR3 bases are TGCGCCAGCAGCCAAGGCCAGGGGCCAATCTACGAGCAGTACTTC. It encodes CASSQGQGPIYEQYF. This chain links TRBV4-1 with TRBJ2-7; possibly TRBD1 for D (6 bases). The CDR3 length is 15 residues. V shed 1 base and J shed 3 bases, with 13 bases lying between them. Germline CDR1 and CDR2: MGHRA and YSYEKL.

This clone was counted a few times. V usage is TRBV19 and J usage is TRBJ2-2; D not certain. From germline, CDR1 is LNHDA and CDR2 SQIVND (reference sequence). This CDR3 comprises 12 residues. Trimming pared 5 bases from V and 2 bases from J, leaving 3 bases between. CDR3 bases: TGTGCCAGTAGTTCTAACACCGGGGAGCTGTTTTTT. Translating gives CASSSNTGELFF.

The chain carries TRBV13 and TRBJ2-5; perhaps TRBD2 as D (5 bases). Germline CDR1 is PRHDT and CDR2 is FYEKMQ (reference sequence). This CDR3 region has 14 residues. Trimming left V 11 bases short and J 5 bases short, with 21 bases between. CDR3 DNA sequence: TGTGCCTGCTCGAGGGCCACGGCCGAGGAGACCCAGTACTTC. Protein product: CACSRATAEETQYF.

This chain links TRBV7-2 with TRBJ1-6; D remains unclear. Trimming shortened V by 3 bases and J by 10 bases, and 13 bases separated the two germline ends. The length of the CDR3 is 14 residues. The germline gives CDR1 SGHTA, CDR2 FQGNSA. The CDR3 region has the DNA TGTGCCAGCAGCTTGATCGGGTCTCGGTCACCCCTCCACTTT. Its translation is CASSLIGSRSPLHF.